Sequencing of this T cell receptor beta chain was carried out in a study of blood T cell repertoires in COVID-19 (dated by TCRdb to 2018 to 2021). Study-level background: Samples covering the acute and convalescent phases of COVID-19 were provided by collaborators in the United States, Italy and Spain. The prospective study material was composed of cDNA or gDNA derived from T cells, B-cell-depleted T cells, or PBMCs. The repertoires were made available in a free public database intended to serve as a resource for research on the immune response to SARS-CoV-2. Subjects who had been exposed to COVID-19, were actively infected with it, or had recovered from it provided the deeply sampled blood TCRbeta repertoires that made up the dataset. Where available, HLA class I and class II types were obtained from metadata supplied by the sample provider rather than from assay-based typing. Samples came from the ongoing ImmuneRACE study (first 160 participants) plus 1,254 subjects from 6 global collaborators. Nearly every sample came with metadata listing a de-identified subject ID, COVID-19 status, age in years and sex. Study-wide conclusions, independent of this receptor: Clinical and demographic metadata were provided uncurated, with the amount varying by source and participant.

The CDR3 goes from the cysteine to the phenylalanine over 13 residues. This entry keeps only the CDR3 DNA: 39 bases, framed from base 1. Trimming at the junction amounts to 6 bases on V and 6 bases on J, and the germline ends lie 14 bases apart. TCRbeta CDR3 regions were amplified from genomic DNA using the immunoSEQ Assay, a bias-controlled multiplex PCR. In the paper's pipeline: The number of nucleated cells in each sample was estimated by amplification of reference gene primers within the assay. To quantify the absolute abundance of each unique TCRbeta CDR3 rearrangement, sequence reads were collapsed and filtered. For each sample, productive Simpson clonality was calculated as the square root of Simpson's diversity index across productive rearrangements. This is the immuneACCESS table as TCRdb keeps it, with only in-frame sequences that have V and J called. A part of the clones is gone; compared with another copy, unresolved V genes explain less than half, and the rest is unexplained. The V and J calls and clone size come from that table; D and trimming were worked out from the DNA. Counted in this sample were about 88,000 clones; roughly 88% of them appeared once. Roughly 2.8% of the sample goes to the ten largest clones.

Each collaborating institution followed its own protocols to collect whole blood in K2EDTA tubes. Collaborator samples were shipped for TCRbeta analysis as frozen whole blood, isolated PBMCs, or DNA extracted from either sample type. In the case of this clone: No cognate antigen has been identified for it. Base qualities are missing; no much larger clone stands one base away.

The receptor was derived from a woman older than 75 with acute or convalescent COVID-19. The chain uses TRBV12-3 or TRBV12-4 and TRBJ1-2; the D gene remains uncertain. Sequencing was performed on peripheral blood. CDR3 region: CASRPRGRDGYTF. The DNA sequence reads TGTGCCAGCAGACCACGGGGTAGGGATGGCTACACCTTC.